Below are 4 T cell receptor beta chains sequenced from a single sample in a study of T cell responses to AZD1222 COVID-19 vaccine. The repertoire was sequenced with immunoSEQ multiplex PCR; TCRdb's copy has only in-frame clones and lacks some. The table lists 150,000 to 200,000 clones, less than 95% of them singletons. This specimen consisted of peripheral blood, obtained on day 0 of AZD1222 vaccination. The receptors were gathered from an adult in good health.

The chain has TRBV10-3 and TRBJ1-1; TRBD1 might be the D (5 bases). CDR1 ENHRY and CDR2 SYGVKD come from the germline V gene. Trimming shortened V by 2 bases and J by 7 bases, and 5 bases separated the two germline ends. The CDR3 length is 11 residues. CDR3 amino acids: CAISEDSEAFF. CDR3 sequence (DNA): TGTGCCATCAGTGAGGACAGTGAAGCTTTCTTT.

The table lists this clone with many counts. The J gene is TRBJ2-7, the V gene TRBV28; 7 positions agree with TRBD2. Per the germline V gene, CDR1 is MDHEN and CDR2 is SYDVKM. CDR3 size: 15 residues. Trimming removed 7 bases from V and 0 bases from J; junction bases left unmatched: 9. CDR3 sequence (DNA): TGTGCCAGCACCCCGGGAGCGGGGCTCTCCTACGAGCAGTACTTC. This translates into CASTPGAGLSYEQYF.

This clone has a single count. CDR3 nucleotide sequence: TGTGCCAGCAGCCAATTCTACAATGAGCAGTTCTTC. Protein sequence: CASSQFYNEQFF. This chain links TRBV3-1 (or the pseudogene TRBV3-2) with TRBJ2-1; D unclear. CDR3 size: 12 residues. Germline loops: CDR1 LGHDT, CDR2 YNNKEL (reference sequence). Between the trimmed V and J ends, which lost 2 bases and 3 bases, there was a span of 2 bases.

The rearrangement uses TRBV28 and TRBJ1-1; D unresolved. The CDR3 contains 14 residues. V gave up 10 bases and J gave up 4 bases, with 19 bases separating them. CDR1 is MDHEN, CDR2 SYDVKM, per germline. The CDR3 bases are TGTGCCACCTCGCAGATCGGGTTGGCCACTGAAGCTTTCTTT. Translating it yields CATSQIGLATEAFF.